This TCR beta chain came from a study of cytomegalovirus exposure and HLA in healthy donors. Overall study results and limits: A later analysis revealed that TCR association rates differed between HLA loci, peaking at DRB1 and bottoming out at HLA-C.

Germline assignment: CDR1 SEHNR and CDR2 FQNEAQ (reference sequence). V was cut by 7 bases and J by 8 bases, with 14 bases left in between. This CDR3 has 13 residues. The donors comprised healthy bone marrow donors. PCR employed 60 Vbeta and 13 Jbeta primers. Method: immunoSEQ multiplex PCR; TCRdb's copy keeps in-frame clones and lacks some. The table includes about 130,000 clones, roughly 82% detected once. In the case of this clone: As yet, its antigen is unknown.

Input material: PBMCs. The TCR comes from a man between 25 and 39 years old in good health and CMV-seronegative. The rearrangement joins TRBV7-9 to TRBJ1-4; D may be TRBD1 (6 bases). The CDR3 nucleotides are TGTGCCAGCACCCCAGGGGCGAGAGAAAAACTGTTTTTT. It translates to CASTPGAREKLFF.